This TCR beta chain was recorded in a study of blood T cell repertoires in COVID-19. Across the whole study: Acute-phase and convalescent COVID-19 samples originated in the United States, Italy and Spain. From T cells, B-cell-depleted T cells, or PBMCs came the material, which was cDNA or gDNA.

The study recruited exposed participants who had met a COVID-19 case within 2 weeks before entry. In the authors' workflow: Researchers report that nucleated cell counts were estimated from reference gene primer amplification. Data came from immunoSEQ multiplex PCR; TCRdb stores just in-frame clones and leaves some out. The DNA gave D and trimming, while V, J and clone size come from that table. The sample lists over 200,000 clones; nearly 90% were seen once. CDR1 is MNHNS, CDR2 SASEGT, per germline. Trimming took 3 bases from V and 1 from J, leaving 7 bases between them. CDR3 size: 15 residues. The source is a man aged 25 to 40 who had been exposed to COVID-19. The genes are TRBV6-1 and TRBJ2-6; no definite D call. What was sequenced was PBMCs or T cells enriched from blood (not recorded which). In nucleotides, the CDR3 is TGTGCCAGCAGTGATGGGCAATCTGGGGCCAACGTCCTGACTTTC. Its protein is CASSDGQSGANVLTF.